The 6 T cell receptor beta chains in this list originate from one sample, sequenced in a study of blood T cell repertoires in COVID-19. Measured with immunoSEQ multiplex PCR; TCRdb has only the in-frame clones, and not every one. The sample consists of under 130,000 clones, roughly 87% of them appearing once. Sequenced material: peripheral blood. All receptors come from a human donor in a cohort sampled during active COVID-19.

This clone was recorded a few times. The chain links TRBV28 to TRBJ2-7; a possible D gene is TRBD2 (5 bases). From germline, CDR1 is MDHEN and CDR2 SYDVKM. The CDR3 spans 12 residues. The V end was cut by 6 bases, the J end by 7 bases, with 13 bases between. Here the CDR3 reads CASRSDSVEQYF. In DNA, the CDR3 is TGTGCCAGCAGGTCGGACTCGGTGGAGCAGTACTTC.

The V and J genes are TRBV20-1 and TRBJ2-1; D possibly corresponds to TRBD2 (6 bases). The CDR3 has 16 residues. Per germline, CDR1 DFQATT and CDR2 SNEGSKA (reference sequence). V gave up 3 bases and J gave up 4 bases, with 19 bases separating them. The CDR3 DNA sequence: TGCAGTGCTAGTTCCCCGAGGAGGGGCTTGTACAATGAGCAGTTCTTC. It specifies CSASSPRRGLYNEQFF.

With respect to this clone: Other DNA sequences of this sample code for an identical CDR3. This chain connects TRBV29-1 to TRBJ1-1, with D unclear. The V end was cut by 7 bases, the J end by 1 base, with 4 bases between. This CDR3 region has 10 residues. From germline, CDR1 is SQVTM and CDR2 ANQGSEA. This CDR3 reads CSGQNTEAFF. CDR3 sequence (DNA): TGCAGCGGACAGAACACTGAAGCTTTCTTT.

This clone counts as medium-sized. The chain uses TRBV9 and TRBJ1-1; D ambiguous. The CDR3 consists of 12 residues. With 6 bases removed from V and 7 bases from J, the gap between germline ends came to 13 bases. Germline assignment: CDR1 SGDLS and CDR2 YYNGEE. The CDR3 is CASTSRGGEAFF. Here the CDR3 DNA reads TGTGCCAGCACCTCAAGAGGAGGTGAAGCTTTCTTT.

This sequence joins TRBV4-2 and TRBJ2-7, with TRBD2 matching over 7 bases. The CDR3 spans 16 residues. CDR1 LGHNA and CDR2 YNFKEQ come from the germline V gene. Trimming took 0 bases from V and 3 from J; bases not matched to a gene: 8. The CDR3 DNA sequence: TGTGCCAGCAGCCAAGATTTGTCCAGGGAGGGCTACGAGCAGTACTTC. The encoded protein is CASSQDLSREGYEQYF.

The chain recombines TRBV15 with TRBJ1-5; D ambiguous. This CDR3 is 13 amino acids long. Germline CDR1 LNHNV, CDR2 YYDKDF (reference sequence). The V end lost 1 base, the J end lost 7 bases, and 8 bases lay between the germline ends. The CDR3 loop is CATSRGVGQPQHF. As DNA, the CDR3 is TGTGCCACCAGCAGAGGGGTCGGGCAGCCCCAGCATTTT.